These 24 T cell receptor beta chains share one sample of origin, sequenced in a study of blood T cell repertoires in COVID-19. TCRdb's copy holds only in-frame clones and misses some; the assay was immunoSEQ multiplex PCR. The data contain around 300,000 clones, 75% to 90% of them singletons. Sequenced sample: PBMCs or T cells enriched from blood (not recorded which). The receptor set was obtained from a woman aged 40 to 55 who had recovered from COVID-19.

CDR3 sequence reads: CAAGREGTYNEQFF. In nucleotides, the CDR3 is TGTGCCGCGGGGAGGGAGGGCACCTACAATGAGCAGTTCTTC. The rearrangement joins TRBV19 to TRBJ2-1; 7 bases align to TRBD2. V dropped 11 bases and J dropped 2; count of bases not matched to a gene: 9. In germline, CDR1 is LNHDA, CDR2 SQIVND (reference sequence). This CDR3 region has 14 residues.

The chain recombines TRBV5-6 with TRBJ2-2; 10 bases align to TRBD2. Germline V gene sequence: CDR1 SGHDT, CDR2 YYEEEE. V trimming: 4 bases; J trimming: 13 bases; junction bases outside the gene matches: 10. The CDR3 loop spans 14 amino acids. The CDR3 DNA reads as TGTGCCAGCAGCAAGCCCGGGACTAGCGTGGGGCTGTTTTTT. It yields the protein CASSKPGTSVGLFF.

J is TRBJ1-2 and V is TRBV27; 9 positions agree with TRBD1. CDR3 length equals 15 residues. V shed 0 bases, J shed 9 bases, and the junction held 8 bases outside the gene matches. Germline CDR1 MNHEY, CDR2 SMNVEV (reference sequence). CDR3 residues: CASSLSNRGLRSYTF. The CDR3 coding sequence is TGTGCCAGCAGTTTATCGAACAGGGGGCTACGAAGCTACACCTTC.

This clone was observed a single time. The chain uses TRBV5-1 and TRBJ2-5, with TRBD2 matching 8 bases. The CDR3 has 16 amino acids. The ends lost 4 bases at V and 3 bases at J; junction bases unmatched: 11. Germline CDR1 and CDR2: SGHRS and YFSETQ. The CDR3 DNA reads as TGCGCCAGCAGCCCCGACGGTAGAGCGGGAGAAGAGACCCAGTACTTC. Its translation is CASSPDGRAGEETQYF.

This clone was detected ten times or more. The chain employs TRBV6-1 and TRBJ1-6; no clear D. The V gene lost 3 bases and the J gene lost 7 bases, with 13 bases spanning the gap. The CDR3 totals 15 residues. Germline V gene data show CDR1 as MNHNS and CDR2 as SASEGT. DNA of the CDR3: TGTGCCAGCAGTGATCCCCGGGGAGGGAATTCACCCCTCCACTTT. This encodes CASSDPRGGNSPLHF.

CDR3 sequence reads: CASSQGQGNYGYTF. The CDR3 DNA sequence: TGTGCCAGCAGCCAGGGACAGGGTAACTATGGCTACACCTTC. The V call is TRBV7-9, the J call TRBJ1-2; 9 positions agree with TRBD1. Germline-derived CDR1 and CDR2 are SEHNR and FQNEAQ (reference sequence). This CDR3 comprises 14 residues. J lost 1 base, V lost 5 bases, and 2 bases had no gene match. Filled out from reference TRBV7-9 and TRBJ1-2, the complete variable domain reads DTGVSQNPRHKITKRGQNVTFRCDPISEHNRLYWYRQTLGQGPEFLTYFQNEAQLEKSRLLSDRFSAERPKGSFSTLEIQRTEQGDSAMYLCASSQGQGNYGYTFGSGTRLTVV.

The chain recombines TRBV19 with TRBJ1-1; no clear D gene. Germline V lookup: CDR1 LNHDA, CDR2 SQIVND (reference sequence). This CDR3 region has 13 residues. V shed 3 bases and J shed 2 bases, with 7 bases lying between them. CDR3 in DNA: TGTGCCAGTAGTATTACAGAAAACACTGAAGCTTTCTTT. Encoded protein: CASSITENTEAFF.

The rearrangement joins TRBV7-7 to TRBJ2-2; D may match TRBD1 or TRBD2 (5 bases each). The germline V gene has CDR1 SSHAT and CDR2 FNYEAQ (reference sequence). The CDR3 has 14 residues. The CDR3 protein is CASASDSVTGELFF. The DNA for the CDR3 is TGTGCTAGCGCTTCAGACAGTGTCACCGGGGAGCTGTTTTTT.

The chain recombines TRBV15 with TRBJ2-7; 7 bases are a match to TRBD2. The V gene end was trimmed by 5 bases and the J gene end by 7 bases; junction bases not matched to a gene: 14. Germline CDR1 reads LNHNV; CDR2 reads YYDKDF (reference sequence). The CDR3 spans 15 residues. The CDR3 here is CATSVGGTGSGEQYF. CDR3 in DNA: TGTGCCACCAGCGTGGGGGGGACTGGATCAGGGGAGCAGTACTTC. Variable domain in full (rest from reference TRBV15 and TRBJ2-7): DAMVIQNPRYQVTQFGKPVTLSCSQTLNHNVMYWYQQKSSQAPKLLFHYYDKDFNNEADTPDNFQSRRPNTSFCFLDIRSPGLGDTAMYLCATSVGGTGSGEQYFGPGTRLTVT.

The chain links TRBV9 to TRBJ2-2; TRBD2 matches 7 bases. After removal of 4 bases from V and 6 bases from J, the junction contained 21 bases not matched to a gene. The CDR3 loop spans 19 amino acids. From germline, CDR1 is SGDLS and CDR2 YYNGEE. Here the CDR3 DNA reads TGTGCCAGCAGCCCCGACCCATGGGGGGGATCGATGCTTGCCGGGGAGCTGTTTTTT. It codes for CASSPDPWGGSMLAGELFF.

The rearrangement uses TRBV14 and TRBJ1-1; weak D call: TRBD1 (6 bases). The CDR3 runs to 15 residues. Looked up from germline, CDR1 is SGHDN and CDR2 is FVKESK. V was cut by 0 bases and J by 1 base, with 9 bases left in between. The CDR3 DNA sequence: TGTGCCAGCAGCCAAGACAGGGGTTGGAACACTGAAGCTTTCTTT. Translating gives CASSQDRGWNTEAFF. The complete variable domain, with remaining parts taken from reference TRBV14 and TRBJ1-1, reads EAGVTQFPSHSVIEKGQTVTLRCDPISGHDNLYWYRRVMGKEIKFLLHFVKESKQDESGMPNNRFLAERTGGTYSTLKVQPAELEDSGVYFCASSQDRGWNTEAFFGQGTRLTVV.

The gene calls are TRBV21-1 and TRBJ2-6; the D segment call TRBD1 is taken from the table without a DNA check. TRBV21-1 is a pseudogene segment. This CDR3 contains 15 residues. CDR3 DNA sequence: TGTGCCAGCAGGACAGTCTCCTCTGGGGCCAACGTCCTGACTTTC. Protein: CASRTVSSGANVLTF.

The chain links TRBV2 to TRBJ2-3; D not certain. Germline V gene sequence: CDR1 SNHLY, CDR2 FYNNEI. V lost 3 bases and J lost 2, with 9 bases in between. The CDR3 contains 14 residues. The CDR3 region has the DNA TGTGCCAGCAGTGACGTGGGCCTCACAGATACGCAGTATTTT. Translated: CASSDVGLTDTQYF.

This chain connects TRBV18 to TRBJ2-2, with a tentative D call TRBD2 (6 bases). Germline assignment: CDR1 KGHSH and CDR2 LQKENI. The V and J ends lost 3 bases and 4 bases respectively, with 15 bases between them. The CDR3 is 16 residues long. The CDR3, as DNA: TGTGCCAGCTCACCTCGGAGGGGCCTGGGCACCGGGGAGCTGTTTTTT. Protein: CASSPRRGLGTGELFF.

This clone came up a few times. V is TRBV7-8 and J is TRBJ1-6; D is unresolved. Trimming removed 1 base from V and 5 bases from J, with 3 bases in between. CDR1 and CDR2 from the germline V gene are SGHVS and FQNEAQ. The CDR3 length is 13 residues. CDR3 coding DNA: TGTGCCAGCAGCTTAGAGCATAATTCACCCCTCCACTTT. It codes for CASSLEHNSPLHF.

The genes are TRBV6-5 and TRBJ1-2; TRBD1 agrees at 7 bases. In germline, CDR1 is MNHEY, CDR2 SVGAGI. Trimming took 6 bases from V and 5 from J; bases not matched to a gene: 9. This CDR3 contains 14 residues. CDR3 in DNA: TGTGCCAGCAGGTCGGGACAGCGCACATATGGCTACACCTTC. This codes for CASRSGQRTYGYTF.

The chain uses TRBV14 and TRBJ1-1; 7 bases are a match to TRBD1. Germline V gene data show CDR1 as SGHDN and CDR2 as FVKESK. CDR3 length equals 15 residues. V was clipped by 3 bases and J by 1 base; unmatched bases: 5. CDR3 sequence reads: CASSHLTGPNTEAFF. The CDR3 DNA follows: TGTGCCAGCAGCCACCTGACAGGGCCGAACACTGAAGCTTTCTTT. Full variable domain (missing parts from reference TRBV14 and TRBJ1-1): EAGVTQFPSHSVIEKGQTVTLRCDPISGHDNLYWYRRVMGKEIKFLLHFVKESKQDESGMPNNRFLAERTGGTYSTLKVQPAELEDSGVYFCASSHLTGPNTEAFFGQGTRLTVV.

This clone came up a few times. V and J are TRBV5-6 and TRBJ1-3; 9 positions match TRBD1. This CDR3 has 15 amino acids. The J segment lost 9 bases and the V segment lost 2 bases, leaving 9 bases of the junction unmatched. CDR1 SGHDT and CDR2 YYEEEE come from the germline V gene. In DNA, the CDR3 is TGTGCCAGCAGCTTAGCGGACAGGGGATATGGCACCATATATTTT. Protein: CASSLADRGYGTIYF.

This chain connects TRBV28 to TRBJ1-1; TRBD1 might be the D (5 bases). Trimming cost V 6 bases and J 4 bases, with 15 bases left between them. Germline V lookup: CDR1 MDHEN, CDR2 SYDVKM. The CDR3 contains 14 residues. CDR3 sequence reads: CASRPRLGGTEAFF. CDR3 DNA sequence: TGTGCCAGCAGGCCCCGTCTCGGGGGCACTGAAGCTTTCTTT. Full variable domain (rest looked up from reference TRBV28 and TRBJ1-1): DVKVTQSSRYLVKRTGEKVFLECVQDMDHENMFWYRQDPGLGLRLIYFSYDVKMKEKGDIPEGYSVSREKKERFSLILESASTNQTSMYLCASRPRLGGTEAFFGQGTRLTVV.

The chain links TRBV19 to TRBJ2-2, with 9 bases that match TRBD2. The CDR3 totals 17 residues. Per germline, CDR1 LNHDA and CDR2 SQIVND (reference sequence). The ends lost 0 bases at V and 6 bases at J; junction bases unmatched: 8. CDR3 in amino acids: CASSIDRRGGAPGELFF. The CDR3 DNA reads TGTGCCAGTAGTATAGATCGCCGCGGGGGGGCCCCCGGGGAGCTGTTTTTT.

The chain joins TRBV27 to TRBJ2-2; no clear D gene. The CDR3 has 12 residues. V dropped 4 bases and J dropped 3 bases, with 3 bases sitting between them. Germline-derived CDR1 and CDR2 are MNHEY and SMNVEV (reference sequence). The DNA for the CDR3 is TGTGCCAGCAGTTCCTACACCGGGGAGCTGTTTTTT. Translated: CASSSYTGELFF.

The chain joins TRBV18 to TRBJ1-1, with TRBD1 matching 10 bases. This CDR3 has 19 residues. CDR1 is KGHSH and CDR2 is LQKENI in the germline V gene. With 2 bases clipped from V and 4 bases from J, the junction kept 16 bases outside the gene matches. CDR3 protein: CASSPFLAGTGVTGTEAFF. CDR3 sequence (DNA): TGTGCCAGCTCACCATTCCTTGCTGGGACAGGGGTCACCGGCACTGAAGCTTTCTTT. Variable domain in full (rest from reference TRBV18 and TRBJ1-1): NAGVMQNPRHLVRRRGQEARLRCSPMKGHSHVYWYRQLPEEGLKFMVYLQKENIIDESGMPKERFSAEFPKEGPSILRIQQVVRGDSAAYFCASSPFLAGTGVTGTEAFFGQGTRLTVV.

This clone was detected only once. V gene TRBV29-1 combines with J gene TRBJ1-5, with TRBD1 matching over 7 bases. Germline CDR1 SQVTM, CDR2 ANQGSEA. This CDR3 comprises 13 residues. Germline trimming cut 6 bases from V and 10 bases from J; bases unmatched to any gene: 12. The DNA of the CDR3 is TGCAGCGTCGGGACAGCCTCTAATCGACCCCAGCATTTT. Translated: CSVGTASNRPQHF.

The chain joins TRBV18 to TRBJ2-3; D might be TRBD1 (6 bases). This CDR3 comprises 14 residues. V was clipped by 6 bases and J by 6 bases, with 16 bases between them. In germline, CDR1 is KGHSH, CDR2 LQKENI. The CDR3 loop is CASSSGGWGDTQYF. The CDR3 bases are TGTGCCAGCTCTTCTGGGGGCTGGGGGGATACGCAGTATTTT. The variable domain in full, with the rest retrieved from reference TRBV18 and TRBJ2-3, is NAGVMQNPRHLVRRRGQEARLRCSPMKGHSHVYWYRQLPEEGLKFMVYLQKENIIDESGMPKERFSAEFPKEGPSILRIQQVVRGDSAAYFCASSSGGWGDTQYFGPGTRLTVL.